Listed here are 8 T cell receptor beta chains from one sample, sequenced in a study of a mutant IDH1 vaccine in newly diagnosed glioma. This table comes from immunoSEQ multiplex PCR, and its TCRdb copy is limited to in-frame clones, with some not included. The sample comprises approximately 50,000 clones, 76% of which are singletons, and over 4% rests with the top ten. The antigens these receptors bind are not known. As for time point: week 47, end of study. In the vaccine, a single dose held 300 ug of the mutant IDH1 20-mer peptide, along with topical imiquimod. Sample: PBMCs, taken from a glioma patient whose treatment included an IDH1 peptide vaccine. Source of these receptors: a woman between 35 and 50 years old with glioma. Some clones in this sample may be carry-over from other donors' samples.

This clone has more than one count but fewer than ten. The chain employs TRBV4-1 and TRBJ1-5; 11 bases are a match to TRBD1. J gave up 9 bases and V 0 bases, and 10 bases lay outside the gene matches. Looked up from germline, CDR1 is MGHRA and CDR2 is YSYEKL. The length of the CDR3 is 17 residues. CDR3 coding DNA: TGCGCCAGCAGCCAAGAGGGGCGGACAGGGGGCGGGCGGCCCCAGCATTTT. Translating it yields CASSQEGRTGGGRPQHF.

The chain is built from TRBV29-1 and TRBJ1-4, with 9 positions matching TRBD1. This CDR3 comprises 15 residues. The J segment lost 7 bases and the V segment lost 5 bases, leaving 11 bases of the junction unmatched. Germline V CDR1 and CDR2: SQVTM, ANQGSEA. CDR3 DNA: TGCAGCGTTTATCGACAGGGGGGTGTTTGTGAAAAACTGTTTTTT. Protein: CSVYRQGGVCEKLFF.

This clone was seen only once. V is TRBV12-1 and J is TRBJ1-4; the DNA was not compared with TRBD1, the D call given in the table. TRBV12-1 is a pseudogene locus. The CDR3 length is 20 residues. This CDR3 is CASSFEVGQIPGTTNEKLFF. CDR3 in DNA: TGTGCCAGCAGCTTTGAGGTGGGACAGATACCTGGAACAACTAATGAAAAACTGTTTTTT.

The table lists this clone with a count of one. The chain is built from TRBV6-5 and TRBJ1-6, with D possibly TRBD1 on 6 matching bases. This CDR3 has 15 residues. Germline assignment: CDR1 MNHEY and CDR2 SVGAGI. V shed 6 bases and J shed 7 bases, with 16 bases lying between them. This chain's CDR3 is CASSRAGGLNSPLHF. CDR3 DNA sequence: TGTGCCAGCAGCCGGGCGGGGGGCTTAAATTCACCCCTCCACTTT.

V is TRBV9 and J is TRBJ2-2, with D possibly matching TRBD2 (7 bases). V gave up 4 bases and J gave up 4 bases, with 20 bases separating them. The CDR3 covers 17 residues. Germline lookup yields CDR1 SGDLS and CDR2 YYNGEE. The CDR3 region has the DNA TGTGCCAGCAGCATTACACCGGGGAGGGGGAGCACCGGGGAGCTGTTTTTT. It is translated as CASSITPGRGSTGELFF.

This rearrangement joins TRBV20-1 to TRBJ1-1, with 10 bases aligning to TRBD1. Germline V gives CDR1 DFQATT, CDR2 SNEGSKA (reference sequence). CDR3 size: 11 residues. V shed 5 bases, J shed 13 bases, and the junction held 7 bases outside the gene matches. The CDR3 nucleotides are TGCAGTGCTGGGACAGGGGAAGGGGTTTTCTTT. It yields the protein CSAGTGEGVFF.

The V and J genes are TRBV5-4 and TRBJ2-1; 9 nucleotides line up with TRBD2. The CDR3 length is 15 residues. Germline-derived CDR1 and CDR2 are SGHNT and YYREEE (reference sequence). The V and J ends lost 2 bases and 4 bases, in that order; junction bases with no gene match: 4. The CDR3 sequence: CASSFSGGLYNEQFF. The CDR3 DNA reads as TGTGCCAGCAGCTTTAGCGGGGGCCTTTACAATGAGCAGTTCTTC.

V usage is TRBV5-1 and J usage is TRBJ2-7; no clear D. V lost 4 bases, J lost 5 bases, and 13 bases lay in between. This CDR3 is 13 amino acids long. Per the germline V gene, CDR1 is SGHRS and CDR2 is YFSETQ. CDR3 region: CASSPRVSHEQYF. The DNA for the CDR3 is TGCGCCAGCAGCCCAAGGGTTTCCCACGAGCAGTACTTC.